One sample yielded the 26 T cell receptor beta chains listed below, sequenced in a study of chemoradiotherapy in HPV16-positive cancers. Profiled with immunoSEQ multiplex PCR; TCRdb holds only in-frame clones, not every one. The sample has 4,500 or so clones, 72% seen once. This specimen consisted of tumor tissue, obtained from a patient who underwent chemoradiotherapy. The receptors originated from a human donor with HPV-associated anogenital cancer.

J is TRBJ2-7 and V is TRBV5-5; 8 nucleotides match TRBD1. After removal of 4 bases from V and 6 bases from J, the junction contained 15 bases not matched to a gene. This CDR3 region has 16 residues. The V gene's germline CDR1 is SGHKS and CDR2 YYEKEE (reference sequence). CDR3 sequence: CASSPGGRTGFLEQYF. The CDR3 nucleotides are TGTGCCAGCAGCCCCGGAGGCCGGACAGGGTTTCTCGAGCAGTACTTC.

The chain carries TRBV29-1 and TRBJ1-1; 8 bases agree with TRBD1. Germline V CDR1 and CDR2: SQVTM, ANQGSEA. V trimming: 3 bases; J trimming: 5 bases; junction bases outside the gene matches: 2. This CDR3 is 12 amino acids long. Here the CDR3 reads CSVDRGLTEAFF. The CDR3 bases are TGCAGCGTTGACAGGGGGCTTACTGAAGCTTTCTTT.

Written as DNA, the CDR3 is TGCGCCAGCACCCTTGTGACTAGCGGGGAGACCCAGTACTTC. This translates into CASTLVTSGETQYF. The chain employs TRBV5-1 and TRBJ2-5; 10 nucleotides match TRBD2. This CDR3 has 14 amino acids. CDR1 is SGHRS and CDR2 is YFSETQ in the germline V gene. With V trimmed by 6 bases and J by 5 bases, 7 bases remained unmatched. Combining the CDR3 with reference TRBV5-1 and TRBJ2-5 gives the whole variable domain KAGVTQTPRYLIKTRGQQVTLSCSPISGHRSVSWYQQTPGQGLQFLFEYFSETQRNKGNFPGRFSGRQFSNSRSEMNVSTLELGDSALYLCASTLVTSGETQYFGPGTRLLVL.

By proportion, this clone is medium-sized. CDR3 residues: CASSLGAGGFSQPQHF. In DNA form, the CDR3 reads TGTGCCAGCAGCTTAGGAGCAGGGGGCTTTAGTCAGCCCCAGCATTTT. This chain joins TRBV7-9 and TRBJ1-5; the match to TRBD1 covers 8 bases. V lost 1 base to trimming and J lost 6 bases; unmatched junction nucleotides: 8. Germline assignment: CDR1 SEHNR and CDR2 FQNEAQ (reference sequence). The CDR3 sequence is 16 residues long.

This clone has a handful of counts. The V call is TRBV28, the J call TRBJ1-1, with TRBD1 identical over 7 bases. Germline-derived CDR1 and CDR2 are MDHEN and SYDVKM. With 8 bases clipped from V and 0 bases from J, the junction kept 3 bases outside the gene matches. CDR3 size: 13 residues. The CDR3 reads CASGDRVNTEAFF. The CDR3 DNA sequence: TGTGCCAGCGGGGACAGAGTGAACACTGAAGCTTTCTTT.

This clone came up once. The chain uses TRBV2 and TRBJ2-1; D is unclear. Germline values: CDR1 SNHLY, CDR2 FYNNEI. The ends were cut back, 1 base at V and 9 bases at J, with 7 bases in the middle. The CDR3 is made up of 12 amino acids. The CDR3 is CASSEGVGEQFF. As DNA, the CDR3 is TGTGCCAGCAGTGAAGGGGTTGGTGAGCAGTTCTTC.

The J gene is TRBJ2-7, the V gene TRBV7-2; tentatively, D is TRBD1 (6 bases). Germline CDR1 reads SGHTA; CDR2 reads FQGNSA. V lost 1 base and J lost 2, with 12 bases in between. This CDR3 has 15 amino acids. The chain's CDR3 is CASSLEAGAAYEQYF. The CDR3, as DNA: TGTGCCAGCAGCTTAGAGGCAGGGGCCGCCTACGAGCAGTACTTC.

The V and J genes are TRBV28 and TRBJ1-4; D remains unclear. The CDR3 runs to 12 residues. V shed 5 bases and J shed 12 bases, with 13 bases lying between them. Germline V gives CDR1 MDHEN, CDR2 SYDVKM. CDR3 nucleotide sequence: TGTGCCAGCAGTCCCTACAACTCCCAACTGTTTTTT. The encoded protein is CASSPYNSQLFF.

This chain joins TRBV7-2 and TRBJ1-5; 10 bases fit TRBD1. V gave up 7 bases and J gave up 4 bases; unmatched junction bases: 4. Germline V gene data show CDR1 as SGHTA and CDR2 as FQGNSA. The CDR3 has 14 residues. The CDR3 bases are TGTGCCAGCACCCGGGACAGGGGAAATCAGCCCCAGCATTTT. Its translation: CASTRDRGNQPQHF. Full variable domain (remainder filled in from reference TRBV7-2 and TRBJ1-5): GAGVSQSPSNKVTEKGKDVELRCDPISGHTALYWYRQSLGQGLEFLIYFQGNSAPDKSGLPSDRFSAERTGGSVSTLTIQRTQQEDSAVYLCASTRDRGNQPQHFGDGTRLSIL.

This clone was found a few times. The chain employs TRBV27 and TRBJ2-7; the match to TRBD2 covers 8 bases. J lost 0 bases, V lost 1 base, and 5 bases had no gene match. Germline CDR1 reads MNHEY; CDR2 reads SMNVEV (reference sequence). This CDR3 contains 16 residues. The CDR3 loop is CASSLFASGSSYEQYF. CDR3 DNA sequence: TGTGCCAGCAGTTTATTTGCCAGCGGGAGCTCCTACGAGCAGTACTTC.

The V and J genes are TRBV28 and TRBJ1-2; no clear D gene. With 1 base removed from V and 7 bases from J, the gap between germline ends came to 13 bases. There are 14 residues in the CDR3. The germline gives CDR1 MDHEN, CDR2 SYDVKM. CDR3 DNA sequence: TGTGCCAGCAGTTTATCCCCGGGGAGGGCTGGCTACACCTTC. It yields the protein CASSLSPGRAGYTF.

J is TRBJ2-7 and V is TRBV10-3; TRBD1 aligns across 7 bases. V trimming: 3 bases; J trimming: 2 bases; junction bases outside the gene matches: 7. Per germline, CDR1 ENHRY and CDR2 SYGVKD. The CDR3 runs to 15 residues. CDR3 DNA sequence: TGTGCCATCAGTGACTCGGGACAGCGGACCTACGAGCAGTACTTC. Amino acids: CAISDSGQRTYEQYF.

This clone was observed once. At one end, the junction sequence differs from germline, possibly due to a read error. The chain employs TRBV27 and TRBJ1-1; D gene ambiguous. The CDR3 contains 13 residues. Germline V gene lookup returns CDR1 MNHEY and CDR2 SMNVEV (reference sequence). The CDR3 is CASSRLVKTEAFF. The DNA of the CDR3 is TGTGCCAGCAGCCGATTAGTGAAAACTGAAGCTTTCTTT.

J is TRBJ1-3 and V is TRBV7-9; D unclear. The CDR3 consists of 13 residues. CDR1 and CDR2 (germline): SEHNR, FQNEAQ (reference sequence). The V and J ends lost 3 bases and 4 bases respectively, with 7 bases between them. CDR3 coding DNA: TGTGCCAGCAGCTTTGGTAGCGGAAACACCATATATTTT. It codes for CASSFGSGNTIYF.

In its sample, this clone was seen once. This sequence joins TRBV2 and TRBJ1-4; TRBD1 matches at 11 bases. The germline V gene encodes CDR1 SNHLY and CDR2 FYNNEI. V shed 8 bases, J shed 11 bases, and the junction held 13 bases outside the gene matches. The CDR3 totals 15 residues. This CDR3 is CASRVEGQGAKKLFF. CDR3 coding DNA: TGTGCCAGCCGGGTAGAAGGACAGGGGGCGAAGAAACTGTTTTTT. Drawing the rest from reference TRBV2 and TRBJ1-4, the complete variable domain is EPEVTQTPSHQVTQMGQEVILRCVPISNHLYFYWYRQILGQKVEFLVSFYNNEISEKSEIFDDQFSVERPDGSNFTLKIRSTKLEDSAMYFCASRVEGQGAKKLFFGSGTQLSVL.

The gene calls are TRBV28 and TRBJ1-5; D is unclear. CDR1 MDHEN and CDR2 SYDVKM come from the germline V gene. The CDR3 has 15 residues. Trimming removed 0 bases from V and 6 bases from J, with 12 bases in between. CDR3 sequence (DNA): TGTGCCAGCAGTTTATGGGGAGCTCCCGGTCAGCCCCAGCATTTT. Translating gives CASSLWGAPGQPQHF.

The chain employs TRBV19 and TRBJ2-3; D unclear. The V end lost 7 bases, the J end lost 2 bases, and 10 bases lay between the germline ends. CDR1 is LNHDA, CDR2 SQIVND, per germline (reference sequence). The CDR3 length is 13 residues. The CDR3 DNA follows: TGTGCCAGTACCAACCCATCCACAGATACGCAGTATTTT. This encodes CASTNPSTDTQYF.

The chain employs TRBV6-5 and TRBJ1-2; D is ambiguous. Germline CDR1 MNHEY, CDR2 SVGAGI. This CDR3 spans 14 amino acids. The V and J ends lost 6 bases and 1 base respectively, with 12 bases between them. CDR3 sequence (DNA): TGTGCCAGCAGGGATACTTCGAATAACTATGGCTACACCTTC. This translates into CASRDTSNNYGYTF.

The CDR3 here is CATSGGNQPQHF. The CDR3 DNA sequence: TGTGCCACCAGCGGGGGGAATCAGCCCCAGCATTTT. V usage is TRBV15 and J usage is TRBJ1-5, with D perhaps matching TRBD1 (5 bases). The CDR3 contains 12 residues. Trimming cost V 5 bases and J 4 bases, with 6 bases left between them. Germline CDR1 is LNHNV and CDR2 is YYDKDF (reference sequence).

The chain is built from TRBV6-5 and TRBJ2-7, with D perhaps TRBD1 (5 bases). Germline V gives CDR1 MNHEY, CDR2 SVGAGI. CDR3 length: 14 residues. The V gene lost 4 bases and the J gene lost 6 bases, with 16 bases spanning the gap. CDR3 sequence (DNA): TGTGCCAGCAGTTGGACACAACCCCCCGGCGAGCAGTACTTC. It translates to CASSWTQPPGEQYF.

CDR3 residues: CASSRGLAGDNEQFF. The DNA for the CDR3 is TGCGCCAGCAGCCGGGGACTAGCGGGGGACAATGAGCAGTTCTTC. The rearrangement joins TRBV5-1 to TRBJ2-1; 14 bases line up with TRBD2. From germline, CDR1 is SGHRS and CDR2 YFSETQ. The J segment lost 5 bases and the V segment lost 4 bases, leaving 2 bases of the junction unmatched. The CDR3 length is 15 residues.

The genes are TRBV5-6 and TRBJ2-1; 8 bases agree with TRBD2. V dropped 3 bases and J dropped 4; count of bases not matched to a gene: 6. The germline CDR1 and CDR2 sequences are SGHDT and YYEEEE. The CDR3 consists of 15 residues. CDR3 loop: CASSYSSGPYNEQFF. As DNA, the CDR3 is TGTGCCAGCAGCTACTCTAGCGGGCCTTACAATGAGCAGTTCTTC.

The rearrangement joins TRBV7-2 to TRBJ1-2; weak D call: TRBD1 (6 bases). Trimming took off 4 bases at V and 6 bases at J, with 15 bases between the two ends. From germline, CDR1 is SGHTA and CDR2 FQGNSA. CDR3 length equals 14 residues. CDR3 protein: CASSSNPQGNGYTF. The CDR3 DNA is TGTGCCAGCAGCTCGAATCCACAGGGAAATGGCTACACCTTC.

The chain uses TRBV29-1 and TRBJ2-7, with TRBD1 matching 10 bases. Per the germline V gene, CDR1 is SQVTM and CDR2 is ANQGSEA. This CDR3 region has 14 residues. Losses at the gene ends were 1 base for V and 2 bases for J; bases not matched to a gene: 2. The CDR3 coding sequence is TGCAGCGTTGAAGGGGGGACAGGGGCCTACGAGCAGTACTTC. Translated: CSVEGGTGAYEQYF.

The V gene is TRBV6-6, the J gene TRBJ2-1; D is possibly TRBD2 (6 bases). Germline V gene sequence: CDR1 MNHNY, CDR2 SVGAGI (reference sequence). Trimming pared 8 bases from V and 2 bases from J, leaving 13 bases between. The CDR3 is made up of 14 amino acids. The CDR3 bases are TGTGCCAGCGGCGGGACTGGTCCCTACAATGAGCAGTTCTTC. This gives the protein CASGGTGPYNEQFF.

This chain joins TRBV28 and TRBJ1-5; a weak D match, TRBD1 (6 bases). Germline lookup yields CDR1 MDHEN and CDR2 SYDVKM. Trimming stripped 7 bases from V and 1 base from J, with 11 bases between. This CDR3 is 14 amino acids long. The CDR3 sequence: CASNREGSNQPQHF. The CDR3 DNA sequence: TGTGCCAGCAACAGGGAAGGAAGCAATCAGCCCCAGCATTTT.